The 9 T cell receptor beta chains below were found in one sample sequenced in a study of blood T cell repertoires in COVID-19. The assay was immunoSEQ multiplex PCR, and TCRdb's table has in-frame clones only and misses some. The sample has tens of thousands of clones; roughly 84% are singletons. Material: peripheral blood. These receptors all come from a man in his sixties with acute or convalescent COVID-19.

The chain recombines TRBV7-2 with TRBJ1-1; a weak D match, TRBD1 (5 bases). V was trimmed by 0 bases and J by 2 bases, leaving 10 bases between them. This CDR3 region has 15 residues. Germline CDR1 reads SGHTA; CDR2 reads FQGNSA. CDR3 in DNA: TGTGCCAGCAGCTTAGCATTTACAGGAAACACTGAAGCTTTCTTT. This encodes CASSLAFTGNTEAFF.

V and J are TRBV28 and TRBJ1-2; tentatively, D is TRBD1 (5 bases). The germline CDR1 and CDR2 sequences are MDHEN and SYDVKM. This CDR3 is 14 amino acids long. Between the trimmed V and J ends, which lost 4 bases and 8 bases, there was a span of 17 bases. CDR3 DNA: TGTGCCAGCAGTTCGATCGACTTGGCAGGGGGCTACACCTTC. The encoded protein is CASSSIDLAGGYTF.

The gene calls are TRBV10-2 and TRBJ2-7, with TRBD1 matching 7 bases. Germline V lookup: CDR1 WSHSY, CDR2 SAAADI. The CDR3 totals 13 residues. J lost 5 bases, V lost 4 bases, and 5 bases had no gene match. The CDR3 nucleotides are TGCGCCAGCAGTGGACAGGGCATCAACGAGCAGTACGTC. As protein: CASSGQGINEQYV.

The chain carries TRBV14 and TRBJ2-1; TRBD2 aligns across 12 bases. J lost 11 bases, V lost 1 base, and 3 bases had no gene match. Looked up from germline, CDR1 is SGHDN and CDR2 is FVKESK. The CDR3 covers 14 residues. DNA of the CDR3: TGTGCCAGCAGCCAAGCTAGCGGGGGGGTAAAGCAGTTCTTC. This gives the protein CASSQASGGVKQFF.

This chain connects TRBV28 to TRBJ1-1; 9 bases are shared with TRBD1. The CDR3 extends over 15 amino acids. CDR1 and CDR2 (germline): MDHEN, SYDVKM. With V trimmed by 5 bases and J by 9 bases, 13 bases remained unmatched. The CDR3 is CASSINRGRWVKAFF. The CDR3 DNA reads as TGTGCCAGCAGTATTAACAGGGGGCGCTGGGTCAAAGCTTTCTTT.

This clone was detected only once. The V gene is TRBV15, the J gene TRBJ1-5; a weak D match, TRBD1 (5 bases). The ends were cut back, 0 bases at V and 7 bases at J, with 13 bases in the middle. Germline V CDR1 and CDR2: LNHNV, YYDKDF (reference sequence). The CDR3 is made up of 15 amino acids. Written as DNA, the CDR3 is TGTGCCACCAGCAGAGATGGGGCAGGTTGGCAGCCCCAGCATTTT. Translated: CATSRDGAGWQPQHF.

The rearrangement uses TRBV7-3 and TRBJ1-6; D is unresolved. Trimming shortened V by 0 bases and J by 5 bases, and 14 bases separated the two germline ends. Germline values: CDR1 SGHTA, CDR2 FQGTGA. The CDR3 has 17 amino acids. The chain's CDR3 is CASSLTREARDNSPLHF. CDR3 DNA sequence: TGTGCCAGCAGCTTAACACGGGAAGCACGGGATAATTCACCCCTCCACTTT.

This clone has more than one count but fewer than ten. V gene TRBV13 combines with J gene TRBJ2-1; maybe TRBD2 (6 bases). Looked up from germline, CDR1 is PRHDT and CDR2 is FYEKMQ (reference sequence). V lost 3 bases, J lost 7 bases, and 16 bases lay in between. The CDR3 totals 15 residues. The CDR3 spells CASSFTRVSGNEQFF. The CDR3 region has the DNA TGTGCCAGCAGCTTTACTCGGGTTAGCGGAAATGAGCAGTTCTTC.

The DNA for the CDR3 is TGCGCCAGCAGCTTGGACAGCCAAGAGACCCAGTACTTC. It encodes CASSLDSQETQYF. J is TRBJ2-5 and V is TRBV5-1; D gene unclear. CDR1 and CDR2 (germline): SGHRS, YFSETQ. Trimming cost V 0 bases and J 1 base, with 4 bases left between them. There are 13 residues in the CDR3. Using reference TRBV5-1 and TRBJ2-5 for the parts outside the CDR3, the full variable domain is KAGVTQTPRYLIKTRGQQVTLSCSPISGHRSVSWYQQTPGQGLQFLFEYFSETQRNKGNFPGRFSGRQFSNSRSEMNVSTLELGDSALYLCASSLDSQETQYFGPGTRLLVL.